Presented here are 21 T cell receptor beta chains from one specimen sequenced in a study of T-cell memory formation after mild COVID-19. MiXCR was run by TCRdb on the 5' RACE reads, yielding one entry per CDR3 protein. Found here are approximately 570,000 distinct CDR3 sequences, under 20% of them singletons; the top ten hold around 12%. Sample: PBMCs or a T cell subset sorted from them (not recorded which). The receptors were gathered from an adult woman who had mild COVID-19 (a few samples of this study predate the infection). Cell type and time point are not known.

The rearrangement uses TRBV7-9 and TRBJ1-5; TRBD1 matches at 7 bases. The germline gives CDR1 SEHNR, CDR2 FQNEAQ (reference sequence). V shed 11 bases, J shed 3 bases, and the junction held 4 bases outside the gene matches. The CDR3 length is 12 residues. This chain's CDR3 is CAAGTANQPQHF. The CDR3 bases are TGTGCCGCGGGGACAGCCAATCAGCCCCAGCATTTT.

The rearrangement joins TRBV27 to TRBJ1-1, with TRBD1 identical over 7 bases. CDR1 and CDR2 (germline): MNHEY, SMNVEV (reference sequence). This CDR3 has 15 amino acids. Trimming at V came to 6 bases and at J to 4 bases, leaving 11 bases not matched to a gene. The CDR3 coding sequence is TGTGCCAGCAGCCGCGGGAACAGGGGTGGCACTGAAGCTTTCTTT. It translates to CASSRGNRGGTEAFF.

V and J are TRBV28 and TRBJ1-1; 12 bases agree with TRBD1. Losses at the gene ends were 7 bases for V and 4 bases for J; bases not matched to a gene: 7. CDR1 MDHEN and CDR2 SYDVKM come from the germline V gene. The CDR3 is made up of 15 amino acids. CDR3 in amino acids: CASTGTGGAGTEAFF. In DNA form, the CDR3 reads TGTGCCAGCACCGGGACAGGGGGCGCCGGCACTGAAGCTTTCTTT.

The chain is built from TRBV6-5 and TRBJ1-5, with D possibly matching TRBD1 (6 bases). Germline CDR1 is MNHEY and CDR2 is SVGAGI. The CDR3 runs 14 residues. Here the CDR3 reads CASAGAYSNQPQHF. The CDR3 DNA follows: TGTGCTTCGGCAGGGGCCTATAGCAATCAGCCCCAGCATTTT.

This clonotype was seen a handful of times. The V gene is TRBV2, the J gene TRBJ1-1; no clear D. V gave up 8 bases and J gave up 2 bases, with 12 bases separating them. CDR3 length: 13 residues. CDR1 is SNHLY and CDR2 is FYNNEI in the germline V gene. The chain's CDR3 is CASGRLANTEAFF. The CDR3 DNA sequence: TGTGCCAGCGGACGCCTTGCCAACACTGAAGCTTTCTTT.

This chain links TRBV24-1 with TRBJ2-7; TRBD1 or TRBD2 may be the D gene (5 bases each). The CDR3 extends over 15 amino acids. V was shortened by 7 bases and J by 1 base, with 16 bases between the two germline ends. The germline V gene has CDR1 KGHDR and CDR2 SFDVKD. CDR3 loop: CATSASGTGSYEQYF. CDR3 DNA: TGTGCCACCAGCGCCTCCGGGACGGGGTCCTACGAGCAGTACTTC.

This chain joins TRBV7-9 and TRBJ1-6, with D possibly TRBD1 on 6 matching bases. Germline V gene data show CDR1 as SEHNR and CDR2 as FQNEAQ (reference sequence). CDR3 size: 14 residues. Trimming pared 5 bases from V and 5 bases from J, leaving 10 bases between. The CDR3 sequence: CASSGRGHNSPLHF. CDR3 coding DNA: TGTGCCAGCAGCGGTCGGGGGCATAATTCACCCCTCCACTTT.

The chain is built from TRBV15 and TRBJ1-5, with D possibly TRBD1 on 5 matching bases. Germline V gene sequence: CDR1 LNHNV, CDR2 YYDKDF (reference sequence). V lost 8 bases and J 0 bases, leaving 11 bases between the germline ends. The CDR3 totals 14 residues. The CDR3 is CATRHTGSNQPQHF. As DNA, the CDR3 is TGTGCCACCCGCCATACAGGTAGCAATCAGCCCCAGCATTTT. Looking up the rest from reference TRBV15 and TRBJ1-5 gives the full variable domain: DAMVIQNPRYQVTQFGKPVTLSCSQTLNHNVMYWYQQKSSQAPKLLFHYYDKDFNNEADTPDNFQSRRPNTSFCFLDIRSPGLGDTAMYLCATRHTGSNQPQHFGDGTRLSIL.

This chain joins TRBV6-1 and TRBJ1-1; possible D gene TRBD1, 5 bases. The V gene's germline CDR1 is MNHNS and CDR2 SASEGT. CDR3 length: 13 residues. V lost 5 bases and J 9 bases, leaving 16 bases between the germline ends. The CDR3 is CASSFDGTGQAFF. The CDR3 DNA sequence: TGTGCCAGCAGTTTCGATGGGACGGGACAAGCTTTCTTT.

This clonotype was detected only a few times. V usage is TRBV12-3 or TRBV12-4 and J usage is TRBJ1-5; 7 bases align to TRBD1. Trimming cost V 0 bases and J 0 bases; bases outside gene matches: 11. The CDR3 is 19 amino acids. As DNA, the CDR3 is TGTGCCAGCAGTTTAGCTCGACAGGGCGGGTCAAATAGCAATCAGCCCCAGCATTTT. Encoded protein: CASSLARQGGSNSNQPQHF.

This clonotype has a handful of counts. The chain recombines TRBV7-8 with TRBJ2-2; the match to TRBD1 covers 7 bases. The CDR3 loop spans 15 amino acids. V shed 1 base, J shed 7 bases, and the junction held 6 bases outside the gene matches. Germline CDR1 is SGHVS and CDR2 is FQNEAQ. CDR3 in amino acids: CASSLEGAEGGELFF. The CDR3 coding sequence is TGTGCCAGCAGCTTAGAGGGGGCAGAGGGCGGGGAGCTGTTTTTT.

The V gene is TRBV20-1, the J gene TRBJ2-2; D perhaps matches TRBD2 (6 bases). Germline V gene sequence: CDR1 DFQATT, CDR2 SNEGSKA (reference sequence). The CDR3 is made up of 13 amino acids. V was trimmed by 3 bases and J by 2 bases, leaving 7 bases between them. CDR3 sequence (DNA): TGCAGTGCTAGGGGACTCAACACCGGGGAGCTGTTTTTT. Translation: CSARGLNTGELFF.

This chain uses TRBV12-5 with TRBJ2-4; a weak D match, TRBD1 (6 bases). Germline V lookup: CDR1 LGHNT, CDR2 FRNRAP. The CDR3 has 18 amino acids. The V and J ends lost 6 bases and 0 bases respectively, with 21 bases between them. CDR3 bases: TGTGCTAGTGGCCTGACAGGCCTGACGAATCTAGCCAAAAACATTCAGTACTTC. This gives the protein CASGLTGLTNLAKNIQYF. The variable domain in full, completed from reference TRBV12-5 and TRBJ2-4, reads DARVTQTPRHKVTEMGQEVTMRCQPILGHNTVFWYRQTMMQGLELLAYFRNRAPLDDSGMPKDRFSAEMPDATLATLKIQPSEPRDSAVYFCASGLTGLTNLAKNIQYFGAGTRLSVL.

In its sample, this clonotype was seen a few times. The chain has TRBV4-3 and TRBJ1-2; 8 nucleotides match TRBD1. The CDR3 length is 13 residues. The trim removed 1 base at V and 10 bases at J, leaving 5 bases unmatched. Germline V gene data show CDR1 as LGHNA and CDR2 as YSLEER. The CDR3 sequence: CASSQVTGDAYTF. CDR3 coding DNA: TGCGCCAGCAGCCAAGTGACAGGGGATGCCTACACCTTC.

This clonotype was counted many times. The chain recombines TRBV5-6 with TRBJ2-1; D ambiguous. Germline V gives CDR1 SGHDT, CDR2 YYEEEE. The CDR3 runs 13 residues. V was clipped by 0 bases and J by 4 bases, with 5 bases between them. The CDR3 DNA follows: TGTGCCAGCAGCTTGGCTCAGTACAATGAGCAGTTCTTC. It codes for CASSLAQYNEQFF.

At least ten counts were recorded for this clonotype. The chain couples TRBV7-8 to TRBJ2-7; 9 bases are shared with TRBD2. Germline V gene data show CDR1 as SGHVS and CDR2 as FQNEAQ. J lost 0 bases, V lost 0 bases, and 6 bases had no gene match. The CDR3 is 17 residues long. Here the CDR3 reads CASSLASVTSGSYEQYF. The CDR3 coding sequence is TGTGCCAGCAGCTTAGCGTCAGTGACTAGCGGCTCCTACGAGCAGTACTTC.

This chain links TRBV12-3 or TRBV12-4 with TRBJ1-2; weak D call: TRBD1 (5 bases). Trimming left V 3 bases short and J 7 bases short, with 12 bases between. The CDR3 extends over 13 amino acids. The CDR3 sequence is CASSFSGGGGYTF. CDR3 DNA sequence: TGTGCCAGCAGTTTTTCCGGGGGTGGTGGCTACACCTTC.

This chain connects TRBV5-1 to TRBJ1-1; D remains ambiguous. V shed 4 bases and J shed 0 bases, with 10 bases lying between them. The CDR3 has 14 residues. In germline, CDR1 is SGHRS, CDR2 YFSETQ. The CDR3 region is CASSVNLMNTEAFF. CDR3 bases: TGCGCCAGCAGCGTTAATTTAATGAACACTGAAGCTTTCTTT.

This clonotype was detected only a few times. The rearrangement links TRBV7-6 to TRBJ2-5; D is unclear. The CDR3 has 14 amino acids. V lost 1 base, J lost 3 bases, and 9 bases lay in between. Germline loops: CDR1 SGHVS, CDR2 FNYEAQ. CDR3 sequence (DNA): TGTGCCAGCAGCTTAGTCGGCAGAAAAGAGACCCAGTACTTC. This gives the protein CASSLVGRKETQYF.

The chain combines TRBV30 with TRBJ1-2; no firm D call. This CDR3 spans 13 amino acids. V was cut by 3 bases and J by 6 bases, with 14 bases left in between. The germline V gene encodes CDR1 GTSNPN and CDR2 SVGIG (reference sequence). CDR3 sequence reads: CAWRLGGSHGYTF. The CDR3 coding sequence is TGTGCCTGGAGACTTGGAGGGAGTCATGGCTACACCTTC.

This clonotype was seen more than once but under ten times. The J gene is TRBJ2-5, the V gene TRBV7-2; no firm D call. The V end was cut by 5 bases, the J end by 5 bases, with 12 bases between. CDR1 and CDR2 (germline): SGHTA, FQGNSA. This CDR3 contains 13 residues. CDR3 residues: CASSVGRVETQYF. CDR3 nucleotide sequence: TGTGCCAGCAGCGTCGGACGGGTGGAGACCCAGTACTTC.